This T cell receptor (beta chain) was sequenced for a study of patients and donors after allogeneic stem cell transplantation. This clonotype was picked up many times. TCRdb ran MiXCR on the RT-PCR reads and lists one entry per CDR3 protein. The profile covers about 400,000 distinct CDR3 sequences, with 16% appearing a single time and less than 9.5% taken by the ten largest. This TCR came from a human donor who was either an allogeneic HSCT recipient or a stem cell or donor lymphocyte infusion donor (not recorded which). It is not recorded whose cells these are; they may come from a transplant donor. Sequencing used blood, either unsorted or a sorted T cell fraction (not recorded which).

In nucleotides, the CDR3 is TGCAGCGTTGAGCGACCCTCCTACAATGAGCAGTTCTTC. It is translated as CSVERPSYNEQFF. This rearrangement joins TRBV29-1 to TRBJ2-1, with D uncertain. The CDR3 extends over 13 amino acids. Germline lookup yields CDR1 SQVTM and CDR2 ANQGSEA. Trimming took 3 bases from V and 0 from J, leaving 6 bases between them.